This T cell receptor beta chain appears in the sequencing data of a study of identical twins. Study conclusions and caveats: In beta out-of-frame sequences, the excess sharing between twins was weaker.

One entry per CDR3 protein results from TCRdb running MiXCR on the 5' RACE reads. The sample yields approximately 280,000 distinct CDR3 sequences, under 9.5% seen once. From germline, CDR1 is MNHNS and CDR2 SASEGT. This CDR3 contains 15 residues. V lost 8 bases and J 2 bases, leaving 17 bases between the germline ends. Only a few counts were recorded for this clonotype. As yet, its antigen is unknown. These same data were also listed under a study on yellow fever vaccine responses in identical twins.

The V call is TRBV6-1, the J call TRBJ2-3, with D possibly matching TRBD2 (7 bases). The source is a woman aged 18 to 35 in good health. Sequencing input: memory (CD45RO+) T cells sorted from blood. The CDR3, as DNA: TGTGCCAGCGAGGGGGGGTCAGATCCCACAGATACGCAGTATTTT. It is translated as CASEGGSDPTDTQYF.